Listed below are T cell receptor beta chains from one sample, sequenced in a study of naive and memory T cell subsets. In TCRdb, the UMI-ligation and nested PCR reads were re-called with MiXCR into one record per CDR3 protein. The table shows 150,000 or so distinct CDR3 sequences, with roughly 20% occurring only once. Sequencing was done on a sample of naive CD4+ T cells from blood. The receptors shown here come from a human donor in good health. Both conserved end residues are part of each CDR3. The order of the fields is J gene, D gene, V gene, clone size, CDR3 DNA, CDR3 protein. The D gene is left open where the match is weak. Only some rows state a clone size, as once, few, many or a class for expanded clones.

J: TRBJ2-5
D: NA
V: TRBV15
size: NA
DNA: TGTGCCACCAGCACGCTAGCGACTCAAGAGACCCAGTACTTC
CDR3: CATSTLATQETQYF

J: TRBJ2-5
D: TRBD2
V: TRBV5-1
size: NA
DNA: TGCGCCAGCAGCTTCGAACGCCAGGGAGCTAGCGGGAGGGTCCAGTACTTC
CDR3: CASSFERQGASGRVQYF

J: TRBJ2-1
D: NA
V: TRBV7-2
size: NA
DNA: TGTGCCAGCAGCTCAAGAACCGGGGGACAGATTCCAATGGAGCAGTTCTTC
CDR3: CASSSRTGGQIPMEQFF

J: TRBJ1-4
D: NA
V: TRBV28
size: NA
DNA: TGTGCCAGCAGTCCCCTCAGGGAAAAACTGTTTTTT
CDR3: CASSPLREKLFF

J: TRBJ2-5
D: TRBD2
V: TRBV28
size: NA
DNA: TGTGCCAGCAGCACAGCGGGAGAAGAGACCCAGTACTTC
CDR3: CASSTAGEETQYF

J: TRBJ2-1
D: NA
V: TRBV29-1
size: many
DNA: TGCAGCGCCGAATTAGGTAGCTCCTACAATGAGCAGTTCTTC
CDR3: CSAELGSSYNEQFF

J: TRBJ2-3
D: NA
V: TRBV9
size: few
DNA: TGTGCCAGCAGCGTAGACGGTAGGCTAGCCGATAGCACAGATACGCAGTATTTT
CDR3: CASSVDGRLADSTDTQYF

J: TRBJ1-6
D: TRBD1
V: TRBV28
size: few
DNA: TGTGCCAGCAGTACCCGGACAGGTTCCTCACCCCTCCACTTT
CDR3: CASSTRTGSSPLHF

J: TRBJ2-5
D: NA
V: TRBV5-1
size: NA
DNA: TGCGCCAGCAGCCGGACAGTCCTCCAAGAGACCCAGTACTTC
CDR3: CASSRTVLQETQYF

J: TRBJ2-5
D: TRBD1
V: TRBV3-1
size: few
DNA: TGTGCCAGCGCGAGCCTGGACAGGTTTGGAGAGACCCAGTACTTC
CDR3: CASASLDRFGETQYF

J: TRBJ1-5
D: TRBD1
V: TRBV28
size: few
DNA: TGTGCCAGCAGTTTGGCAGGGGGCAGAAATCAGCCCCAGCATTTT
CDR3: CASSLAGGRNQPQHF

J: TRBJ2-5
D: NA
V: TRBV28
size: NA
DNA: TGTGCCAGCAGTTCGCGCGGACACAATGTAAAGACCCAGTACTTC
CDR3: CASSSRGHNVKTQYF

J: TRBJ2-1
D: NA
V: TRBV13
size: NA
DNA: TGTGCCAGCAGCATCTGGACAGCCTACAATGAGCAGTTCTTC
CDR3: CASSIWTAYNEQFF

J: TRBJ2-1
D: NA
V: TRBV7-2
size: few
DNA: TGTGCCAGCAGCTTGAGAGACTTGGGGAATGAGCAGTTCTTC
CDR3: CASSLRDLGNEQFF

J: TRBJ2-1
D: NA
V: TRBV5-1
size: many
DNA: TGCGCCAGCACGCTGGCTACCTACAATGAGCAGTTCTTC
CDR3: CASTLATYNEQFF

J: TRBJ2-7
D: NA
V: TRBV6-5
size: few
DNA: TGTGCCAGCAGTTACTCGTCCGGCTTCAGCTACGAGCAGTACTTC
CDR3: CASSYSSGFSYEQYF

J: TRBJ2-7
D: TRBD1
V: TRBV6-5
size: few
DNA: TGTGCCAGCAGTTACTCGTCCGCAGGGGGATACGAGCAGTACTTC
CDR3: CASSYSSAGGYEQYF

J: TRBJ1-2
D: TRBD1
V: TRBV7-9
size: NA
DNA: TGTGCCAGCAGGAGGGACAGCAACTATGGCTACACCTTC
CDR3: CASRRDSNYGYTF

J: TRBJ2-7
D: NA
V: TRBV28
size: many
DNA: TGTGCCAGCAGCACCTTCCTCGAGCAGTACTTC
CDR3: CASSTFLEQYF

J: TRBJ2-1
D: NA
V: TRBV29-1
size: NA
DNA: TGCAGCGTGAACATCCCGCCCTACAATGAGCAGTTCTTC
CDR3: CSVNIPPYNEQFF

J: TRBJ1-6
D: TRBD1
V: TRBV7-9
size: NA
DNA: TGTGCCAGCAGCTCCGACAGGGTTGATTCACCCCTCCACTTT
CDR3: CASSSDRVDSPLHF

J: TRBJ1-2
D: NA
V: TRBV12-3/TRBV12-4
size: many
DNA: TGTGCCAGCAGCCCTAGGCAGGGGATCTATGGCTACACCTTC
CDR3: CASSPRQGIYGYTF

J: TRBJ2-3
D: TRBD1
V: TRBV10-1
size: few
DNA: TGCGCCAGCAGTGAGACAGGGGCCGGCACAGATACGCAGTATTTT
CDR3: CASSETGAGTDTQYF

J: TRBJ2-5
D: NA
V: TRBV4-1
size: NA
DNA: TGCGCCAGCAGTCGATCTGACTGGCATGCAGAGACCCAGTACTTC
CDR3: CASSRSDWHAETQYF